This is a list of T cell receptor beta chains from one sample in a study of post-analysis software for immune sequencing data. Each CDR3 protein gets one entry after TCRdb re-called the PCR reads with MiXCR. This sample has 650,000 to 850,000 distinct CDR3 sequences; 35% to 55% occur once, and the top ten carry around 4.7%. The sample was blood. These receptors came from a girl aged 5-17 years with multiple sclerosis. The CDR3 runs from the conserved cysteine through the conserved F or W. D genes are given only for firm matches. Clone sizes are given selectively: once, few, many, or a class where the clone is expanded.

j_gene: TRBJ2-7; d_gene: NA; v_gene: TRBV6-4; abundance: few; CDR3nt: TGTGCCAGCACCGATGGGACCGGATCCTACGAGCAGTACTTC; CDR3aa: CASTDGTGSYEQYF
j_gene: TRBJ1-2; d_gene: NA; v_gene: TRBV3-1; abundance: few; CDR3nt: TGTGCCAGCAGCCAAGGCCAGGGCAACTATGGCTACACCTTC; CDR3aa: CASSQGQGNYGYTF
j_gene: TRBJ1-6; d_gene: TRBD1; v_gene: TRBV6-5; abundance: NA; CDR3nt: TGTGCCAGCAGTTCTCCGGGACAGACTAATTCACCCCTCCACTTT; CDR3aa: CASSSPGQTNSPLHF
j_gene: TRBJ1-1; d_gene: TRBD1; v_gene: TRBV5-1; abundance: NA; CDR3nt: TGCGCCAGCAGGCCCAGACAGGGGAACACTGAAGCTTTCTTT; CDR3aa: CASRPRQGNTEAFF
j_gene: TRBJ2-1; d_gene: NA; v_gene: TRBV27; abundance: NA; CDR3nt: TGTGCCAGCAGTTTGTCACTAGCAGGGTACTACAATGAGCAGTTCTTC; CDR3aa: CASSLSLAGYYNEQFF
j_gene: TRBJ2-5; d_gene: NA; v_gene: TRBV5-1; abundance: NA; CDR3nt: TGCGCCAGCAGCTTGTCGGAGGCCATACTTCGGGAGACCCAGTACTTC; CDR3aa: CASSLSEAILRETQYF
j_gene: TRBJ2-7; d_gene: NA; v_gene: TRBV28; abundance: NA; CDR3nt: TGTGCCAGCAATGGGGGGAGGCTTGGCGAGCAGTACTTC; CDR3aa: CASNGGRLGEQYF
j_gene: TRBJ2-7; d_gene: TRBD2; v_gene: TRBV20-1; abundance: NA; CDR3nt: TGCAGTGCCACCACCGGGAGGGAAGACTACGAGCAGTACTTC; CDR3aa: CSATTGREDYEQYF
j_gene: TRBJ1-2; d_gene: NA; v_gene: TRBV27; abundance: NA; CDR3nt: TGTGCCAGCAGTCGCGGACAGACTCTTGGATATGGCTACACCTTC; CDR3aa: CASSRGQTLGYGYTF
j_gene: TRBJ2-3; d_gene: NA; v_gene: TRBV4-2; abundance: NA; CDR3nt: TGTGCCAGCAGCCAAGAGGCGATTTGGGGAGATACGCAGTATTTT; CDR3aa: CASSQEAIWGDTQYF
j_gene: TRBJ1-1; d_gene: NA; v_gene: TRBV12-3/TRBV12-4; abundance: NA; CDR3nt: TGTGCCAGCAGTTTAACGAGAACTGAAGCTTTCTTT; CDR3aa: CASSLTRTEAFF
j_gene: TRBJ2-1; d_gene: NA; v_gene: TRBV12-3/TRBV12-4; abundance: NA; CDR3nt: TGTGCCAGCACCGCACTAGGGACGCATGAGCAGTTCTTC; CDR3aa: CASTALGTHEQFF
j_gene: TRBJ2-1; d_gene: TRBD2; v_gene: TRBV28; abundance: few; CDR3nt: TGTGCCAGCAGTCCTCGGGACTACCAAGAGAACAATGAGCAGTTCTTC; CDR3aa: CASSPRDYQENNEQFF
j_gene: TRBJ2-1; d_gene: NA; v_gene: TRBV24-1; abundance: NA; CDR3nt: TGTGCCACCAGTGACCGTCTACTAGGGGCGAACTACAATGAGCAGTTCTTC; CDR3aa: CATSDRLLGANYNEQFF
j_gene: TRBJ2-1; d_gene: TRBD2; v_gene: TRBV20-1; abundance: NA; CDR3nt: TGCAGTGCTAGCGGGAGGGGCTATGAGCAGTTCTTC; CDR3aa: CSASGRGYEQFF
j_gene: TRBJ2-1; d_gene: NA; v_gene: TRBV20-1; abundance: NA; CDR3nt: TGCAGTGCCGTGGAGCGATCGTGGGATGAGCAGTTCTTC; CDR3aa: CSAVERSWDEQFF
j_gene: TRBJ2-3; d_gene: TRBD2; v_gene: TRBV2; abundance: NA; CDR3nt: TGTGCCAGCAGTGAAGCAGGAGTCGGACTAGCGGGATCAGATACGCAGTATTTT; CDR3aa: CASSEAGVGLAGSDTQYF
j_gene: TRBJ2-3; d_gene: TRBD2; v_gene: TRBV27; abundance: NA; CDR3nt: TGTGCCAGCAGTTCGACAGGCTTTGGGACTAGCGGGAGGGCAGATACGCAGTATTTT; CDR3aa: CASSSTGFGTSGRADTQYF
j_gene: TRBJ2-6; d_gene: NA; v_gene: TRBV6-1; abundance: NA; CDR3nt: TGTGCCAGCAGTACGGGGACATGGTTGACGAGGGCCAACGTCCTGACTTTC; CDR3aa: CASSTGTWLTRANVLTF
j_gene: TRBJ2-5; d_gene: NA; v_gene: TRBV5-1; abundance: NA; CDR3nt: TGCGCCAGCAGCTTGCAGGGCAGGGCCGGGACCCAGTACTTC; CDR3aa: CASSLQGRAGTQYF
j_gene: TRBJ2-1; d_gene: TRBD2; v_gene: TRBV7-9; abundance: NA; CDR3nt: TGTGCCAGCAGCGAAATACTAGCGGGTCTCAATGAGCAGTTCTTC; CDR3aa: CASSEILAGLNEQFF
j_gene: TRBJ2-3; d_gene: NA; v_gene: TRBV7-9; abundance: NA; CDR3nt: TGTGCCAGCAGCTTAGCCCCCTCCGCGGCAGATACGCAGTATTTT; CDR3aa: CASSLAPSAADTQYF
j_gene: TRBJ2-7; d_gene: TRBD2; v_gene: TRBV20-1; abundance: many; CDR3nt: TGCAGTGTTGTCCCAGCGGGAGGGAGGTACGAGCAGTACTTC; CDR3aa: CSVVPAGGRYEQYF
j_gene: TRBJ1-2; d_gene: TRBD1; v_gene: TRBV4-3; abundance: NA; CDR3nt: TGCGCCAGCAGTCGGGACAGGGAGAACTATGGCTACACCTTC; CDR3aa: CASSRDRENYGYTF
j_gene: TRBJ2-3; d_gene: NA; v_gene: TRBV20-1; abundance: few; CDR3nt: TGCAGTGCTAGTTCCACCCGCACAGATACGCAGTATTTT; CDR3aa: CSASSTRTDTQYF
j_gene: TRBJ2-7; d_gene: TRBD1; v_gene: TRBV6-2/TRBV6-3; abundance: NA; CDR3nt: TGTGCCAGCAGTTATGGGACAGGGGGCAATGTGTACGAGCAGTACTTC; CDR3aa: CASSYGTGGNVYEQYF
j_gene: TRBJ2-2; d_gene: TRBD2; v_gene: TRBV6-5; abundance: NA; CDR3nt: TGTGCCAGCAGAATGGGACTAGCAGCCGGGGAGCTGTTTTTT; CDR3aa: CASRMGLAAGELFF
j_gene: TRBJ1-6; d_gene: NA; v_gene: TRBV6-6; abundance: NA; CDR3nt: TGTGCCAGCAAAAACGGCTATAATTCACCCCTCCACTTT; CDR3aa: CASKNGYNSPLHF
j_gene: TRBJ2-7; d_gene: TRBD1; v_gene: TRBV20-1; abundance: NA; CDR3nt: TGCAGTGCAAAGCACAGGGGTCGGAGATACAATGAGCAGTACTTC; CDR3aa: CSAKHRGRRYNEQYF
j_gene: TRBJ2-6; d_gene: NA; v_gene: TRBV2; abundance: NA; CDR3nt: TGTGCCAGCAATGGCGGATTAGCGCGCGGGGCCAACGTCCTGACTTTC; CDR3aa: CASNGGLARGANVLTF
j_gene: TRBJ2-5; d_gene: TRBD2; v_gene: TRBV10-1; abundance: many; CDR3nt: TGCGCCAGCAGTGAGGTTGCTAGCGGGACGCAAGAGACCCAGTACTTC; CDR3aa: CASSEVASGTQETQYF
j_gene: TRBJ2-1; d_gene: TRBD1; v_gene: TRBV13; abundance: NA; CDR3nt: TGTGCCAGCAGCTCAGGGGGAAGCAATGAGCAGTTCTTC; CDR3aa: CASSSGGSNEQFF
j_gene: TRBJ2-1; d_gene: TRBD2; v_gene: TRBV12-3/TRBV12-4; abundance: NA; CDR3nt: TGTGCCAGCCTTGGGACTAGCGAGGGGGTTTGGAATGAGCAGTTCTTC; CDR3aa: CASLGTSEGVWNEQFF
j_gene: TRBJ1-1; d_gene: NA; v_gene: TRBV7-3; abundance: NA; CDR3nt: TGTGCCAGCAGCCCCCAACAGGGTGCCACTGAAGCTTTCTTT; CDR3aa: CASSPQQGATEAFF
j_gene: TRBJ2-5; d_gene: NA; v_gene: TRBV6-5; abundance: few; CDR3nt: TGTGCCAGCAGTCGGGGCGTCAAGGGACAAGAGACCCAGTACTTC; CDR3aa: CASSRGVKGQETQYF
j_gene: TRBJ1-2; d_gene: TRBD1; v_gene: TRBV5-6; abundance: NA; CDR3nt: TGTGCCAGCAGTTCCGGGACAGGGATCCATGGCTACACCTTC; CDR3aa: CASSSGTGIHGYTF
j_gene: TRBJ2-3; d_gene: NA; v_gene: TRBV20-1; abundance: NA; CDR3nt: TGCAGTGCCACCCTTGCAGGCTTAAGTACAGATACGCAGTATTTT; CDR3aa: CSATLAGLSTDTQYF
j_gene: TRBJ2-7; d_gene: TRBD2; v_gene: TRBV6-1; abundance: NA; CDR3nt: TGTGCCAGCAGCTTAAGCGGACTAGCGGGAGTGCCCCCCTCCTACGAGCAGTACTTC; CDR3aa: CASSLSGLAGVPPSYEQYF
j_gene: TRBJ2-5; d_gene: NA; v_gene: TRBV20-1; abundance: NA; CDR3nt: TGCAGTGCTAGAGATCCGAGTAAACTGGAGACCCAGTACTTC; CDR3aa: CSARDPSKLETQYF
j_gene: TRBJ1-5; d_gene: TRBD1; v_gene: TRBV20-1; abundance: NA; CDR3nt: TGCAGTGCCACCCCCGGGACAGGCCGTCAGCCCCAGCATTTT; CDR3aa: CSATPGTGRQPQHF
j_gene: TRBJ2-5; d_gene: NA; v_gene: TRBV2; abundance: NA; CDR3nt: TGTGCCAGCAGTGAAGCCCCCGGGATGTCGGAGACCCAGTACTTC; CDR3aa: CASSEAPGMSETQYF
j_gene: TRBJ1-1; d_gene: TRBD1; v_gene: TRBV10-2; abundance: NA; CDR3nt: TGCGCCGCTAGGGACAGTATGAACACTGAAGCTTTCTTT; CDR3aa: CAARDSMNTEAFF
j_gene: TRBJ2-1; d_gene: NA; v_gene: TRBV24-1; abundance: few; CDR3nt: TGTGCCACCAGTGATTTGAGGGACCCCCGTAATGAGCAGTTCTTC; CDR3aa: CATSDLRDPRNEQFF
j_gene: TRBJ2-7; d_gene: NA; v_gene: TRBV20-1; abundance: NA; CDR3nt: TGCAGTGCTAGAGGGGGAGCAGAAGCCTACGAGCAGTACTTC; CDR3aa: CSARGGAEAYEQYF
j_gene: TRBJ2-3; d_gene: TRBD2; v_gene: TRBV6-5; abundance: NA; CDR3nt: TGTGCCAGCAGTTACGAACAAGCGGGGGGCACAGATACGCAGTATTTT; CDR3aa: CASSYEQAGGTDTQYF
j_gene: TRBJ2-7; d_gene: NA; v_gene: TRBV6-2/TRBV6-3; abundance: NA; CDR3nt: TGTGCCAGCAGTTACTCGAGAGCGGACTACGAGCAGTACTTC; CDR3aa: CASSYSRADYEQYF
j_gene: TRBJ2-5; d_gene: TRBD1; v_gene: TRBV10-3; abundance: NA; CDR3nt: TGTGCCATCAGGGGTGGACAGGCAGAGACCCAGTACTTC; CDR3aa: CAIRGGQAETQYF
j_gene: TRBJ2-7; d_gene: TRBD1; v_gene: TRBV4-1; abundance: NA; CDR3nt: TGCGCCAGCAGCCATCCTGGACAGGGAGGCTCCTACGAGCAGTACTTC; CDR3aa: CASSHPGQGGSYEQYF